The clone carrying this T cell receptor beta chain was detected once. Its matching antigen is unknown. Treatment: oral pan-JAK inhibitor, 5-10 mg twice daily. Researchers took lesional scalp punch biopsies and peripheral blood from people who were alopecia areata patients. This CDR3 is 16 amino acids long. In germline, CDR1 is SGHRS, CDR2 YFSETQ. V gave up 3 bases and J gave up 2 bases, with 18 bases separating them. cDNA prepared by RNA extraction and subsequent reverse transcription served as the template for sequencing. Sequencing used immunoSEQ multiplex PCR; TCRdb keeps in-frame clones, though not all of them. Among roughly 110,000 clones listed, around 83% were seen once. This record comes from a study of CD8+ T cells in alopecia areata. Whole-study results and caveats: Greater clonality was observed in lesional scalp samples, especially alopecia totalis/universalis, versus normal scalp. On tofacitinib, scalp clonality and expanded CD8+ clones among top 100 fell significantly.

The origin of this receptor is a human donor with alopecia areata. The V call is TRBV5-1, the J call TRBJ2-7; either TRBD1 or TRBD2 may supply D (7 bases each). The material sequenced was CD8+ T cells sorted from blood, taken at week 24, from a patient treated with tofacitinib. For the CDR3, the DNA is TGCGCCAGCAGCTCCCCTCGGCAGGGGGGGACCTACGAGCAGTACTTC. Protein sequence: CASSSPRQGGTYEQYF.